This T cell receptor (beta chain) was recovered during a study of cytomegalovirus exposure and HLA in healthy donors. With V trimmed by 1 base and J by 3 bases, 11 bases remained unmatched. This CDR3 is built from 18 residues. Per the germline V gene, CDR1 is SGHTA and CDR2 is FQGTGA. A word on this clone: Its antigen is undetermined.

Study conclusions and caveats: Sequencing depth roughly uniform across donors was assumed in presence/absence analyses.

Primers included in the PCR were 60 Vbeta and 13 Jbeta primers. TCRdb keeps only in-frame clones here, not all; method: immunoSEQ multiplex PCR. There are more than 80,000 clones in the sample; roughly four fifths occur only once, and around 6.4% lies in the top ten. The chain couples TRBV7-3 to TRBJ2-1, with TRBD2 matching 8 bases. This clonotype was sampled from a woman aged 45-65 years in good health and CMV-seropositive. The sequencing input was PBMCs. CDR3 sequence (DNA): TGTGCCAGCAGCTTAAACCCTTCCGGGGGGGGTTACTACAATGAGCAGTTCTTC. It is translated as CASSLNPSGGGYYNEQFF.